The sequence of this TCR beta chain was determined in a study of blood T cell repertoires in COVID-19. Study background: Donors in the United States, Italy and Spain gave samples during acute or convalescent COVID-19. Sources were T cells, B-cell-depleted T cells, or PBMCs; the material itself was cDNA or gDNA.

Original methodology: Nucleated cell counts were estimated from reference gene primer amplification. TCRdb keeps only in-frame clones here, not all; method: immunoSEQ multiplex PCR. Clone size and V and J calls were adopted from that table, with D and trimming inferred from the DNA. The table lists 150,000 or so clones, 80% to 90% of them singletons. The CDR3 sequence is 15 residues long. V shed 6 bases and J shed 5 bases, with 19 bases lying between them. Germline V gives CDR1 MNHEY, CDR2 SMNVEV (reference sequence). The TCR originated in an older woman with COVID-19, enrolled during active disease. The sequenced sample was peripheral blood. The chain recombines TRBV27 with TRBJ1-2; weak D call: TRBD1 (6 bases). The CDR3 loop reads CASRPPGQRRYGYTF. The CDR3 bases are TGTGCCAGCAGACCCCCAGGACAGCGACGTTATGGCTACACCTTC.